The sequence of this T cell receptor (beta chain) was determined in a study of beta chain features in type 1 diabetes. Study results and limitations: Junctions at VDJ sites from type 1 diabetes patients had fewer insertions and more deletions.

This clone was counted a few times. The target antigen is unknown. cDNA synthesis used the whole RNA isolate, giving expressed TCRB sequences. The average read count of naive, central memory and regulatory T cell samples was approximately 3.5 million. Generated by immunoSEQ multiplex PCR, the TCRdb table keeps only in-frame clones and is missing some. The table has around 330,000 clones, about 11% seen once; the top ten hold around 0.015%. Every single donor gave one heparinised blood draw, and these averaged around 0.12 L. CD4+ cells of the naive, central memory, regulatory and stem cell-like memory types were sorted via CD45RO/CCR7/CD25/CD127/CD95/CD27. CDR1 MNHEY and CDR2 SVGAGI come from the germline V gene. The V end was cut by 0 bases, the J end by 5 bases, with 7 bases between. The CDR3 covers 13 residues.

The receptor was isolated from a woman between 25 and 40 years old in good health. The material sequenced was naive CD4+ T cells from blood. The chain is built from TRBV6-5 and TRBJ2-5; D perhaps matches TRBD2 (5 bases). In DNA form, the CDR3 reads TGTGCCAGCAGTTACTCGTGGAGGGAGACCCAGTACTTC. It is translated as CASSYSWRETQYF.